The entry below gives a single T cell receptor beta chain sequence along with its context. This may arise from a read error, as a much more abundant clone is one base away. The data derive from a study of blood T cells in healthy people across ages. The CDR3 loop spans 13 amino acids. Germline values: CDR1 MNHNS, CDR2 SASEGT. A sample-barcoded 5' primer and a J-beta primer mix were used in a second PCR of roughly 7 to 12 cycles. TCRdb independently ran MiXCR on the 5' RACE reads; one entry per CDR3 protein. The sample gives over 550,000 distinct CDR3 sequences, roughly 30% of which show up once; approximately 15% is in the top ten.

Sequencing was performed on blood. J is TRBJ2-7 and V is TRBV6-1; D might be TRBD2 (6 bases). The closer fit of TRBJ2-5 to the DNA end suggests the J call may be wrong. This TCR derives from an elderly woman in good health. This chain's CDR3 is CASGESREVTQYF. CDR3 nucleotides: TGTGCCAGCGGTGAATCCAGGGAGGTGACCCAGTACTTC.